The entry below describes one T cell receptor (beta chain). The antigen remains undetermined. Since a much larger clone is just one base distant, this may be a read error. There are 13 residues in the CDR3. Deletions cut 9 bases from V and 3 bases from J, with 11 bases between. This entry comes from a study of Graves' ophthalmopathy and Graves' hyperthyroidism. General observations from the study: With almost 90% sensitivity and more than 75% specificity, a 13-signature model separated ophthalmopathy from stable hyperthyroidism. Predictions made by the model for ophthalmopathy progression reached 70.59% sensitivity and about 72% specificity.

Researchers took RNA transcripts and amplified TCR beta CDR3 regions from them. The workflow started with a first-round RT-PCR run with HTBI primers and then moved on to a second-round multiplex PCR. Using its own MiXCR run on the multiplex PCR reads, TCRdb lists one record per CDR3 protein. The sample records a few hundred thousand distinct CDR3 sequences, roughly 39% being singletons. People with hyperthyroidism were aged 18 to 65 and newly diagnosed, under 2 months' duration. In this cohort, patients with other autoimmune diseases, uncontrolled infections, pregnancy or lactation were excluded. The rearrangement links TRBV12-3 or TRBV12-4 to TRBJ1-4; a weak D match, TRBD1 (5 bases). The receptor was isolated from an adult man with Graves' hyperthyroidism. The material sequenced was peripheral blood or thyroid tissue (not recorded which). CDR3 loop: CASQGQPNEKLFF. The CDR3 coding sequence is TGTGCCAGTCAAGGACAACCTAATGAAAAACTGTTTTTT.